The following is a TCR beta chain sequence with its context. Its antigen is as yet unknown. 5'RACE with constant-segment primers yielded barcoded, UMI-tagged TCR alpha and TCR beta cDNA libraries. TCRdb independently ran MiXCR on the 5' RACE reads; one entry per CDR3 protein. The sample includes about 560,000 distinct CDR3 sequences, roughly 21% seen only once; the top ten take about 8.7%. The data were obtained in a study of T-cell memory formation after mild COVID-19. The ends were cut back, 3 bases at V and 0 bases at J, with 12 bases in the middle. The germline V gene encodes CDR1 SQVTM and CDR2 ANQGSEA. The CDR3 is made up of 15 amino acids. General study findings and limits: The study found balanced CD4/CD8 in clones contracting day 15 to 85 and a CD4+ lean in later expanders. The appearance of some responding clones in pre-infection memory suggested that cross-reactive memory joined.

The chain uses TRBV29-1 and TRBJ2-1; D is perhaps TRBD2 (6 bases). The sequenced sample consisted of PBMCs or a T cell subset sorted from them (not recorded which). This receptor was obtained from an adult woman who had mild COVID-19 (a few samples of this study predate the infection). Cell type and time point are not known. The CDR3 loop is CSVDGTGSSYNEQFF. As DNA, the CDR3 is TGCAGCGTTGATGGGACCGGGAGCTCCTACAATGAGCAGTTCTTC.